The text below deals with one TCR beta chain. These data are taken from a study of blood T cell repertoires in COVID-19. Overall study: In each case, the material was cDNA or gDNA derived from T cells, B-cell-depleted T cells, or PBMCs.

Participant ages covered roughly 18 to 89 years across 25 or so US areas. Assignment of participants to cohorts was predicated upon participant-reported clinical history. Recovered Cohort 3 donors showed two negative PCRs, clearance, or symptom resolution. Method: immunoSEQ multiplex PCR; TCRdb's copy keeps in-frame clones and lacks some. This sample carries about 270,000 clones, 75% to 90% of them seen once, and the ten largest clones take 2.4%. This CDR3 has 16 amino acids. Material for sequencing was PBMCs or T cells enriched from blood (not recorded which). This receptor was taken from a woman younger than 35 who had recovered from COVID-19. V usage is TRBV7-5 and J usage is TRBJ1-2; the table's D call TRBD1 went unverified against the DNA. TRBV7-5 constitutes a pseudogene. Here the CDR3 DNA reads TGTGCCAGAAGCGCGAAAGAGACAGGGGACTTTATGGGCTACACCTTC. It is translated as CARSAKETGDFMGYTF.